This T cell receptor (beta chain) was documented in a study of blood T cell repertoires in COVID-19. Study background: T cells, B-cell-depleted T cells, or PBMCs supplied cDNA or gDNA.

The protocol was immunoSEQ multiplex PCR, while the TCRdb copy is restricted to in-frame clones and leaves out a portion. The table includes about 200,000 clones, around 80% detected once. The CDR3 runs 16 residues. Source material: peripheral blood. This receptor was taken from a woman over 75 with COVID-19, enrolled during active disease. The chain joins TRBV21-1 to TRBJ2-3; TRBD1 was called by the table and not checked on the DNA. TRBV21-1 is deemed a pseudogene. CDR3 sequence reads: CASSKTGNGTGDTQYF. The CDR3 DNA follows: TGTGCCAGCAGCAAAACCGGAAATGGGACAGGAGATACGCAGTATTTT.